A selection of T cell receptor beta chains follows, all from one sample in a study of long-term antiretroviral therapy in people with HIV. Sequenced by immunoSEQ multiplex PCR; TCRdb stores in-frame clones only, minus some. The table lists 20,000 to 25,000 clones, more than 70% of them singletons. Sequences were derived from unsorted PBMCs, sampled 0.6 years after starting antiretroviral therapy. The receptors were gathered from a man aged 55 to 70 with HIV. Each CDR3 is given with its conserved first and last residue. Fields, in order: D gene, J gene, V gene, CDR3 protein, CDR3 DNA. D genes are given only for firm matches.

>-|TRBJ1-5|TRBV18
CASSPQGGYSNQPQHF
TGTGCCAGCTCACCACAGGGGGGATATAGCAATCAGCCCCAGCATTTT
>TRBD2|TRBJ2-3|TRBV7-9
CASSLLGGDTQYF
TGTGCCAGCAGCCTCCTGGGGGGGGATACGCAGTATTTT
>TRBD2|TRBJ2-5|TRBV19
CASNGGGETQYF
TGTGCCAGTAACGGGGGAGGGGAGACCCAGTACTTC
>-|TRBJ1-2|TRBV7-2
CASSLASMYGYTF
TGTGCCAGCAGCTTAGCTTCTATGTATGGCTACACCTTC
>TRBD1|TRBJ1-2|TRBV6-6
CASSGDRGIRGYTF
TGTGCCAGCAGTGGGGACAGGGGAATTCGCGGCTACACCTTC
>-|TRBJ2-7|TRBV5-1
CASSLGGPGSSYEQYF
TGCGCCAGCAGCTTGGGGGGGCCCGGCAGTTCGTACGAGCAGTACTTC
>-|TRBJ1-5|TRBV6-4
CASSPDPDQPQHF
TGTGCCAGCAGCCCAGACCCCGATCAGCCCCAGCATTTT
>-|TRBJ2-1|TRBV11-2
CASSDWGQGYNEQFF
TGTGCCAGCAGCGATTGGGGGCAAGGCTACAATGAGCAGTTCTTC
>-|TRBJ2-5|TRBV5-1
CASSLAQPQETQYF
TGCGCCAGCAGCTTGGCACAGCCCCAAGAGACCCAGTACTTC
>-|TRBJ1-3|TRBV6-1
CATRRGSTDTIYF
TGTGCCACACGCCGTGGGAGTACGGACACCATATATTTT
>TRBD2|TRBJ2-7|TRBV13
CASRDSGRVYEQYF
TGTGCCAGCAGGGACAGCGGGAGAGTATACGAGCAGTACTTC
>TRBD2|TRBJ2-7|TRBV15
CATSRELGGSLVSNEQYF
TGTGCCACCAGCAGAGAATTGGGCGGGAGCCTTGTCTCGAACGAGCAGTACTTC
>-|TRBJ1-6|TRBV10-1
CASSESTGTGSPLHF
TGCGCCAGCAGTGAGTCTACAGGGACGGGTTCACCCCTCCACTTT